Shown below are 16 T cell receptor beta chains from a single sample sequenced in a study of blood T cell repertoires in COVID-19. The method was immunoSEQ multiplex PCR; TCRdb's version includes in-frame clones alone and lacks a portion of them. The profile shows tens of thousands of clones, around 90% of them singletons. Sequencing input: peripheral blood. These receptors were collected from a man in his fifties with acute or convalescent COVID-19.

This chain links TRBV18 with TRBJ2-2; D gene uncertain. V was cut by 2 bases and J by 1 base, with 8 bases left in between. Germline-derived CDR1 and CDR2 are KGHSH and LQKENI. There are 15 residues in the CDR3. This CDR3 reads CASSPSHQNTGELFF. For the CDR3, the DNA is TGTGCCAGCTCACCATCACATCAGAACACCGGGGAGCTGTTTTTT.

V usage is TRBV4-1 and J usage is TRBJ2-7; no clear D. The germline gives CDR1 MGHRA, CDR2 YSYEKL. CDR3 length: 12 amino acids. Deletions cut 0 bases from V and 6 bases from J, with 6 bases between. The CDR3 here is CASSQDPGEQYF. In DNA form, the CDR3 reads TGCGCCAGCAGCCAAGACCCCGGCGAGCAGTACTTC.

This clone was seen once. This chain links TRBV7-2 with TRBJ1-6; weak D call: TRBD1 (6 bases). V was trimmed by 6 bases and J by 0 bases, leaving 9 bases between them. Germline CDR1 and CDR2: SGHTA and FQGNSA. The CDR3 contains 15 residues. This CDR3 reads CASRTGSSYNSPLHF. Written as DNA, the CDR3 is TGTGCCAGCAGAACAGGGAGCTCCTATAATTCACCCCTCCACTTT.

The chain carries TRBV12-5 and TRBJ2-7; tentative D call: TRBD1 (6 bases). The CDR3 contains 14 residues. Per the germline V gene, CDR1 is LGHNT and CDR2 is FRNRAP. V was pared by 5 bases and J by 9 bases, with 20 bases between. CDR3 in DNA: TGTGCTAGTGGTCCGGGACACACTGAACCGGGGCAGTACTTC. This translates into CASGPGHTEPGQYF.

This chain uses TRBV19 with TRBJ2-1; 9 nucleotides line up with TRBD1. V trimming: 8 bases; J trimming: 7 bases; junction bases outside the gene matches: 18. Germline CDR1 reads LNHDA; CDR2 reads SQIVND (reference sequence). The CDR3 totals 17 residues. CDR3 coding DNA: TGTGCCAGTGCACCTCCAAGAGGTTGGGACAGGGTTAATGAGCAGTTCTTC. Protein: CASAPPRGWDRVNEQFF.

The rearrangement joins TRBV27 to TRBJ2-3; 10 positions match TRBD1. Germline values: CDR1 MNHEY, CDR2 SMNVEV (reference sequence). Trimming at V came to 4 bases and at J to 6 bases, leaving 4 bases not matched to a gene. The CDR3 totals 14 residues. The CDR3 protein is CASSWGQGFDTQYF. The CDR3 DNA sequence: TGTGCCAGCAGTTGGGGACAGGGGTTTGATACGCAGTATTTT.

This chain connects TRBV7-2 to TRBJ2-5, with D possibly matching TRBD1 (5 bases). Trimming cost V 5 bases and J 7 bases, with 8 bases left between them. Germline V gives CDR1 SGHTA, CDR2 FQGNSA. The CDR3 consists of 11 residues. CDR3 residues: CASSPQGTQYF. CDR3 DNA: TGTGCCAGCAGCCCCCAGGGGACCCAGTACTTC.

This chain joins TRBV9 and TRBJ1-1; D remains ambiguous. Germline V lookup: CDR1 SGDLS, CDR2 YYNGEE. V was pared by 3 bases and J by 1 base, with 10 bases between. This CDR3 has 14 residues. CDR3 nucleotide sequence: TGTGCCAGCAGCGGATTCCAGAAGAACACTGAAGCTTTCTTT. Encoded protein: CASSGFQKNTEAFF.

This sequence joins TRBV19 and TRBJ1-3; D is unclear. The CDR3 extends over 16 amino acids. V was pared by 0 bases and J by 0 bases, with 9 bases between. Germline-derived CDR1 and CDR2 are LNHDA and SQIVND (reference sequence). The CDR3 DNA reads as TGTGCCAGTAGTATAGATTTCGGTGACTCTGGAAACACCATATATTTT. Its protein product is CASSIDFGDSGNTIYF.

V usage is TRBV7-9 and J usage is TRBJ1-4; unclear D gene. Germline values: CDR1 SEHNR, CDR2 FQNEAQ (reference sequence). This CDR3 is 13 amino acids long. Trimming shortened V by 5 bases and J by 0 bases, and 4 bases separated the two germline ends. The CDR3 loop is CASSLTTNEKLFF. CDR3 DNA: TGTGCCAGCAGCCTAACAACTAATGAAAAACTGTTTTTT.

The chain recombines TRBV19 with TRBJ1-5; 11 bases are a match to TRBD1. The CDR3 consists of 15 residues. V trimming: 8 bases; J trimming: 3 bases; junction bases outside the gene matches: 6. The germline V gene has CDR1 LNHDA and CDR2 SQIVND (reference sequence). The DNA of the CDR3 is TGTGCCAGTTATGGGACAGGGGGTTACAATCAGCCCCAGCATTTT. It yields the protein CASYGTGGYNQPQHF.

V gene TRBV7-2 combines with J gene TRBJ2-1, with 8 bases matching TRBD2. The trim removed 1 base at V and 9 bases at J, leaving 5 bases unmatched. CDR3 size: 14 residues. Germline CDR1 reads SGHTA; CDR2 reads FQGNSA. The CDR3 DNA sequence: TGTGCCAGCAGCTTAGGACTAGCGATAGGTGAGCAGTTCTTC. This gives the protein CASSLGLAIGEQFF.

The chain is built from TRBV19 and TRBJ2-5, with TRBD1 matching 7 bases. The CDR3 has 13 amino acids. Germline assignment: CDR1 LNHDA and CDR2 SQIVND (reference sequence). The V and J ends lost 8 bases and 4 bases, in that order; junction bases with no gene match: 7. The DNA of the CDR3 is TGTGCCAGTGGAGCAGGGGACAGAGAGACCCAGTACTTC. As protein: CASGAGDRETQYF.

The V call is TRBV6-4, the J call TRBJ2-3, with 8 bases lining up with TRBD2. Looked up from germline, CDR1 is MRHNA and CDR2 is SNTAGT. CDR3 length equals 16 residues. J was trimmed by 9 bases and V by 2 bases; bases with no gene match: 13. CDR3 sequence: CASSDLFSREGRTQYF. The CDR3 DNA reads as TGTGCCAGCAGTGACCTTTTTTCCCGGGAGGGCCGCACGCAGTATTTT.

CDR3 DNA sequence: TGTGCCAGCAGTTCCCGGGAAGGTTACGAGCAGTACTTC. This codes for CASSSREGYEQYF. The chain carries TRBV12-3 or TRBV12-4 and TRBJ2-7; a possible D gene is TRBD2 (5 bases). The V and J ends lost 4 bases and 4 bases respectively, with 11 bases between them. This CDR3 comprises 13 residues.

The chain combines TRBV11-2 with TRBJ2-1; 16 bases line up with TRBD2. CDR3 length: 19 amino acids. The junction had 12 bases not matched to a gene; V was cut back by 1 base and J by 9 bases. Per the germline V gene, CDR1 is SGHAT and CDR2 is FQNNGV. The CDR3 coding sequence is TGTGCCAGCAGCTTAGTGTTCGGTAGCGGGACTAGCGGGAGGGGTGAGCAGTTCTTC. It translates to CASSLVFGSGTSGRGEQFF.